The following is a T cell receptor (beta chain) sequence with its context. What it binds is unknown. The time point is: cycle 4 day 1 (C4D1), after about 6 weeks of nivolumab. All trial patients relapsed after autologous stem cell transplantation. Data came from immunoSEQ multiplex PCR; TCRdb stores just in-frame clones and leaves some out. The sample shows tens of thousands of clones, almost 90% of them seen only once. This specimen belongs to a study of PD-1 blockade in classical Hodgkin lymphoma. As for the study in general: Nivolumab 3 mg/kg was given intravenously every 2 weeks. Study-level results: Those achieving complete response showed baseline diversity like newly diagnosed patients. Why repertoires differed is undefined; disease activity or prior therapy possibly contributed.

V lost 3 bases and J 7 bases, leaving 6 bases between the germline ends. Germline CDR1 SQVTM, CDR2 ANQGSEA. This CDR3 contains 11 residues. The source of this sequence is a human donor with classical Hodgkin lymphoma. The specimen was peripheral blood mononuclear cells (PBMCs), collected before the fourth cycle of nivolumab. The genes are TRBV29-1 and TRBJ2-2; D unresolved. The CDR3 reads CSVEGFGELFF. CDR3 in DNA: TGCAGCGTTGAGGGGTTCGGGGAGCTGTTTTTT.